This T cell receptor (beta chain) is drawn from a study of T-cell memory formation after mild COVID-19. TCRdb independently ran MiXCR on the 5' RACE reads; one entry per CDR3 protein. Counted here are 390,000 or so distinct CDR3 sequences, 16% occurring once; the ten biggest clones make up 20% to 25%. V was trimmed by 2 bases and J by 2 bases, leaving 10 bases between them. Germline values: CDR1 SGDLS, CDR2 YYNGEE. This CDR3 has 14 residues. V usage is TRBV9 and J usage is TRBJ2-5, with unresolved D. The source is a man between 18 and 35 years old who had mild COVID-19 (a few samples of this study predate the infection). Cell type and time point are not known. Sequenced material: PBMCs or a T cell subset sorted from them (not recorded which). Here the CDR3 reads CASSVRGLQETQYF. CDR3 coding DNA: TGTGCCAGCAGCGTTCGTGGGCTACAAGAGACCCAGTACTTC.